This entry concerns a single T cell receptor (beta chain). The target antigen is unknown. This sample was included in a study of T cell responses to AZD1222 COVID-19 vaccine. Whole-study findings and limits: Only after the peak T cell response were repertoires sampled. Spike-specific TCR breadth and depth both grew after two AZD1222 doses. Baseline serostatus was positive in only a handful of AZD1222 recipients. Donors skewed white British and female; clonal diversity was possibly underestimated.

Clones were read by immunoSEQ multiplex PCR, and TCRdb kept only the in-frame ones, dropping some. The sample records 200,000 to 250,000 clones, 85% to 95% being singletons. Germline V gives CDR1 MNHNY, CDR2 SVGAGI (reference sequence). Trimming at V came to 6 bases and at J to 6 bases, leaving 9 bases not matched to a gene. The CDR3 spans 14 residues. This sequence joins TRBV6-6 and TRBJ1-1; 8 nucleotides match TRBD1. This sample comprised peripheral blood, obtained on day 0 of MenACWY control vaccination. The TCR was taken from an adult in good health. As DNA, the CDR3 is TGTGCCAGCAGCTCCCCCAGGGGGCGGTCTGAAGCTTTCTTT. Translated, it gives CASSSPRGRSEAFF.